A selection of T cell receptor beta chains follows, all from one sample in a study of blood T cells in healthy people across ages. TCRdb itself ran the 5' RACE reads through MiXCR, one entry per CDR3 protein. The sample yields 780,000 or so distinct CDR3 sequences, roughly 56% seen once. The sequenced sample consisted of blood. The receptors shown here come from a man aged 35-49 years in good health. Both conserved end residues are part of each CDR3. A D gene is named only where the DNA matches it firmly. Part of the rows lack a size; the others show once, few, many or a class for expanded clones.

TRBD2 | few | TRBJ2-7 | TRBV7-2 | TGTGCCAGCAGCTCCGGGGGAGGACTAGCGGGAATCGAGCAGTACTTC | CASSSGGGLAGIEQYF
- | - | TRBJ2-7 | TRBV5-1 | TGCGCCAGCAGCTTGGCCGGGGGGACAGGATCCTACGAGCAGTACTTC | CASSLAGGTGSYEQYF
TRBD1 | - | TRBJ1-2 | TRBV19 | TGTGCCAGTAGTATAGACCGGGACAGGTATGGCTACACCTTC | CASSIDRDRYGYTF
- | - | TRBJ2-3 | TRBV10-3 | TGTGCCATCAGTGATGCTGGCCCGCTGTCTAGCACAGATACGCAGTATTTT | CAISDAGPLSSTDTQYF
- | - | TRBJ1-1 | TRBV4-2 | TGTGCCAGCAGCCGAAGCGGGGGGAACACTGAAGCTTTCTTT | CASSRSGGNTEAFF
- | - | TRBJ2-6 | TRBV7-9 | TGTGCCAGCAGCATAAGGGGGGCAGCGTATTCGGGGGCCAACGTCCTGACTTTC | CASSIRGAAYSGANVLTF
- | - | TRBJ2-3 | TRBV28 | TGTGCCAGCAGTTTTACCCAGGGAGCCCCGGATACGCAGTATTTT | CASSFTQGAPDTQYF
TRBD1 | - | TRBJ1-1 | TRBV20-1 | TGCAGTGCTAGGGTCCAGGGGGCGCTTAGAAACACTGAAGCTTTCTTT | CSARVQGALRNTEAFF
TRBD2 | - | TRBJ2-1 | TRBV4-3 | TGCGCCAGCAGCCAAAGACTAGCGGGTCTTTCCTACAATGAGCAGTTCTTC | CASSQRLAGLSYNEQFF
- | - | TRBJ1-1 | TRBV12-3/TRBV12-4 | TGTGCCAGCAGTTTTTCAGTGAACACTGAAGCTTTCTTT | CASSFSVNTEAFF
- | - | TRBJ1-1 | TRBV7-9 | TGTGCCAGCAGCCCAGTGGCCGGGGTCGAAGCTTTCTTT | CASSPVAGVEAFF
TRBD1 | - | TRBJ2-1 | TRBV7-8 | TGTGCCAGCAGCTTAAACAGGGGTCTATACAATGAGCAGTTCTTC | CASSLNRGLYNEQFF
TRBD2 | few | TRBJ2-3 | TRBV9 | TGTGCCACCTCGAGGCTAGCGGGATTGGATACGCAGTATTTT | CATSRLAGLDTQYF
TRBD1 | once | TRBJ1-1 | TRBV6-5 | TGTGCCAGCAGTTATCGGGACAGAGGAACTGAAGCTTTCTTT | CASSYRDRGTEAFF
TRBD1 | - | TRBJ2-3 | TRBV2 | TGTGCCGGCACGGGACAGGAGTCAGATACGCAGTATTTT | CAGTGQESDTQYF
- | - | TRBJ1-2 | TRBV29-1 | TGCAGCGTCCACCGGGACCCAGGTGGCTACACCTTC | CSVHRDPGGYTF
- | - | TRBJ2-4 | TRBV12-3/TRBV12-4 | TGTGCCAGCAGTTTTAGTCAAACCAACATTCAGTACTTC | CASSFSQTNIQYF
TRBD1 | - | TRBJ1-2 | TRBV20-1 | TGCAGTGCTCCGAGGACAGGGGAAGTTAACTATGGCTACACCTTC | CSAPRTGEVNYGYTF
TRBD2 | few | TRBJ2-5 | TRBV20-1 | TGCAGTGCTAGACCCGAAGCGGGGGTGGCAGAGACCCAGTACTTC | CSARPEAGVAETQYF
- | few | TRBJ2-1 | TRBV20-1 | TGCAGTGTCGGTGCCTTGGAGGAGCAGTTCTTC | CSVGALEEQFF
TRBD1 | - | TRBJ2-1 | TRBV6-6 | TGTGCCAGCAGTTACCGGGACAGATCCTACAATGAGCAGTTCTTC | CASSYRDRSYNEQFF
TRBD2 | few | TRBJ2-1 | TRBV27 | TGTGCCAGCAGCTCAACGGGACTAGCGAAAAATGAGCAGTTCTTC | CASSSTGLAKNEQFF
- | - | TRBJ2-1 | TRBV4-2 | TGTGCCAGCAGCCAAGTAGGGTTTCTCTCCTACAATGAGCAGTTCTTC | CASSQVGFLSYNEQFF
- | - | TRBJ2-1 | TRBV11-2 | TGTGCCAGCAGCACAGGACACGTTAATGAGCAGTTCTTC | CASSTGHVNEQFF
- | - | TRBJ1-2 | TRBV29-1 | TGCAGCGTTGATCTCCAGGGAGCTAACTATGGCTACACCTTC | CSVDLQGANYGYTF
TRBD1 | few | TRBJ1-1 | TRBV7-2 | TGTGCCAGCAGCCCAGACAGGGGGGACACTGAAGCTTTCTTT | CASSPDRGDTEAFF
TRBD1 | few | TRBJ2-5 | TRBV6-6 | TGTGCCAGCAGGCCAATTCGACAGGGGGACTACCAAGAGACCCAGTACTTC | CASRPIRQGDYQETQYF
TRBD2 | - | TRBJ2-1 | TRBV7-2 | TGTGCCAGCAGCCCGAGAACTAGCGGGGAACAATACAATGAGCAGTTCTTC | CASSPRTSGEQYNEQFF
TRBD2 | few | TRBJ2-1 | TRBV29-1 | TGCAGCGTTCCAAGCTTTACTAGCGGGCGCTACAATGAGCAGTTCTTC | CSVPSFTSGRYNEQFF
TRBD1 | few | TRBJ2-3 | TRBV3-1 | TGTGCGGCGGGACAGGCAGATACGCAGTATTTT | CAAGQADTQYF
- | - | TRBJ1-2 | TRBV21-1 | TGTGCCAGCAGCAAAGTTGTGGGGGCTAACTATGGCTACACCTTC | CASSKVVGANYGYTF
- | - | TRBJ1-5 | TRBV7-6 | TGTGCCAGCAGCTTAGGAGGTTGGGAAAGCAATCAGCCCCAGCATTTT | CASSLGGWESNQPQHF
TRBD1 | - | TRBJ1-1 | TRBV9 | TGTGCCAGCAGCGGACAGCAGGTGGGACAGACGAACACTGAAGCTTTCTTT | CASSGQQVGQTNTEAFF
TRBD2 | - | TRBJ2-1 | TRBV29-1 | TGCAGCAGTTATAGCGGGTATAATGAGCAGTTCTTC | CSSYSGYNEQFF
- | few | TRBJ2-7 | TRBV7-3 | TGTGCCAGCAGCTTATGGGCGGGGGCCTCCTACGAGCAGTACTTC | CASSLWAGASYEQYF
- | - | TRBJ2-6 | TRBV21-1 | TGTGCCAGCAGCAAAGCAACAGGGCCCCCCTCTGGGGCCAACGTCCTGACTTTC | CASSKATGPPSGANVLTF
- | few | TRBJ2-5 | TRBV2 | TGTGCCAGCATCGACGAGTTTGGCAAAGAGACCCAGTACTTC | CASIDEFGKETQYF
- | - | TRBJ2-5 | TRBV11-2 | TGTGCCAGCAGCCCAATAGGGACGACCCAGTACTTC | CASSPIGTTQYF
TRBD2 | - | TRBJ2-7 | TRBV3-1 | TGTGCCAGCAGCCAAGGGCTAGCGGGAGTTGGGCACAATGAGCAGTACTTC | CASSQGLAGVGHNEQYF
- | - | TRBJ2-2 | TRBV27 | TGTGCCAGCAGTTTCATTACAGCAACTACCGGGGAGCTGTTTTTT | CASSFITATTGELFF
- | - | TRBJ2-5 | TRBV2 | TGTGCCAGCAGGGCGACCCAAGAGACCCAGTACTTC | CASRATQETQYF
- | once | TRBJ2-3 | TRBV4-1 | TGCGCCAGCAGCCAAGTAGAGGGGTCGGACACAGATACGCAGTATTTT | CASSQVEGSDTDTQYF
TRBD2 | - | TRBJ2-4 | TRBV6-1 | TGTGCCAGCAGTGATGGACTAGCGGGAGCGGAGTACTTC | CASSDGLAGAEYF
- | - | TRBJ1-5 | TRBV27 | TGTGCCAGCACAAACGGATACAATCAGCCCCAGCATTTT | CASTNGYNQPQHF
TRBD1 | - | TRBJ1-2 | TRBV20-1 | TGCAGTGCTAGACCGCTTGGGGGACAGGGGGCGTATGGCTACACCTTC | CSARPLGGQGAYGYTF
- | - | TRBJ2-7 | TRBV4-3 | TGCGCCAGCAGCCAAGTTAGGGGGGACTCCTACGAGCAGTACTTC | CASSQVRGDSYEQYF
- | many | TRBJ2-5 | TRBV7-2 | TGTGCCAGCAGCCATCATATCGGCGAAGAGACCCAGTACTTC | CASSHHIGEETQYF
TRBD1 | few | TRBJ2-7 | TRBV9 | TGTGCCAGCAGCACCCGGGACAGCTCCTACGAGCAGTACTTC | CASSTRDSSYEQYF
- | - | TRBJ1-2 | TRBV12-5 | TGTGCTAGTGGTGTTATAGAGGGACTCTATGGCTACACCTTC | CASGVIEGLYGYTF